A single sample is the source of the 2 T cell receptor beta chains below, sequenced in a study of blood T cell repertoires in COVID-19. Only in-frame clones appear in the TCRdb table, and some are missing; sequencing was by immunoSEQ multiplex PCR. The sample holds about 68,000 clones, approximately 85% seen once. Sequences were obtained from peripheral blood. These receptors originate from a man in his fifties with acute or convalescent COVID-19.

The rearrangement joins TRBV19 to TRBJ2-5; D ambiguous. With 4 bases removed from V and 4 bases from J, the gap between germline ends came to 16 bases. CDR1 and CDR2 from the germline V gene are LNHDA and SQIVND (reference sequence). The CDR3 is made up of 15 amino acids. CDR3 loop: CASSRRHLQLETQYF. The CDR3 DNA reads TGTGCCAGTAGTAGAAGACATCTTCAGCTAGAGACCCAGTACTTC.

The rearrangement joins TRBV19 to TRBJ1-2; maybe TRBD1 (6 bases). CDR1 is LNHDA and CDR2 is SQIVND in the germline V gene (reference sequence). Trimming removed 4 bases from V and 5 bases from J, with 14 bases in between. This CDR3 comprises 14 residues. For the CDR3, the DNA is TGTGCCAGTAGTACAGGCAGGGGCCCGTATGGCTACACCTTC. Its protein is CASSTGRGPYGYTF. The entire variable domain, with the rest obtained from reference TRBV19 and TRBJ1-2, is as follows: DGGITQSPKYLFRKEGQNVTLSCEQNLNHDAMYWYRQDPGQGLRLIYYSQIVNDFQKGDIAEGYSVSREKKESFPLTVTSAQKNPTAFYLCASSTGRGPYGYTFGSGTRLTVV.